This T cell receptor (beta chain) originates from a study of cytomegalovirus exposure and HLA in healthy donors. Study-wide results and limits: Reports showed the classifier diagnosing cytomegalovirus status with high specificity and sensitivity. A later analysis, which compared TCR beta chains of equal frequency, found the HLA-associated ones more clonally expanded. 16,951 TCR beta sequences were associated with HLA alleles at 0.05 false discovery rate in a later analysis. Rare TCR sequences dominated, though some public TCRs recurred in many donors.

Notes on this clone: Its antigen is not known. At one end the junction does not follow the germline gene, possibly because of a read error.

Primers for the PCR totalled 60 Vbeta and 13 Jbeta. This table comes from immunoSEQ multiplex PCR, and its TCRdb copy is limited to in-frame clones, with some not included. The data hold 100,000 to 150,000 clones, with around 76% observed a single time. Per the germline V gene, CDR1 is SGHVS and CDR2 is FNYEAQ. CDR3 length: 15 amino acids. Sequencing used PBMCs. V is TRBV7-6 and J is TRBJ2-5; 12 bases line up with TRBD2. The receptor comes from a woman aged 50 to 60 in good health and CMV-seronegative. CDR3 residues: CASSLAGGPMETQYF. The CDR3 DNA reads as TGTGCCAGCAGCCTAGCGGGAGGGCCCATGGAGACCCAGTACTTC.